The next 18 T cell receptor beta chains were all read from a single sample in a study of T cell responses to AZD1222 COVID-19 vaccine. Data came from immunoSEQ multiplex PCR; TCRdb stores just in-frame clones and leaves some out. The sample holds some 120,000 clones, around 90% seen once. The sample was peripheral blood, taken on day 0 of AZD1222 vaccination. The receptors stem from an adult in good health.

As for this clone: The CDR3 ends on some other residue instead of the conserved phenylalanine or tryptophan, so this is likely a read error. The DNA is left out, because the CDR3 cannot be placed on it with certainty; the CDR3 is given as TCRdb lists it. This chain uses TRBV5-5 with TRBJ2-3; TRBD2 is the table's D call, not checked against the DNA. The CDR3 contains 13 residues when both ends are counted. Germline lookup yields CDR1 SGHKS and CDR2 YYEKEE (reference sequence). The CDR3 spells CAGTIAHGLAVRG.

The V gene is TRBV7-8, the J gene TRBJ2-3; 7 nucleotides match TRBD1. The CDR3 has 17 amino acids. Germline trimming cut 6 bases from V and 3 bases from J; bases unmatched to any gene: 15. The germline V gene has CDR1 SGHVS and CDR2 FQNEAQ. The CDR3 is CASSPRHRGEHTDTQYF. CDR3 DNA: TGTGCCAGCAGTCCCAGGCACAGGGGAGAGCATACAGATACGCAGTATTTT. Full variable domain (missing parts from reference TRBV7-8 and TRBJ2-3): GAGVSQSPRYKVAKRGQDVALRCDPISGHVSLFWYQQALGQGPEFLTYFQNEAQLDKSGLPSDRFFAERPEGSVSTLKIQRTQQEDSAVYLCASSPRHRGEHTDTQYFGPGTRLTVL.

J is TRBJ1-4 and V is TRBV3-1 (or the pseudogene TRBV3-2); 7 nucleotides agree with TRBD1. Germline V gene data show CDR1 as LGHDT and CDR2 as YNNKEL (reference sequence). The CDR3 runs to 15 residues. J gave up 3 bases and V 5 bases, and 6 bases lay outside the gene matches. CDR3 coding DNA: TGTGCCAGCAGCTCTCCCGGGACAGCTAATGAAAAACTGTTTTTT. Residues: CASSSPGTANEKLFF.

The CDR3 DNA reads as TGTGCCAGCAGATACTCCCGGGACAGCCTACCTAACTATGGCTACACCTTC. Translated: CASRYSRDSLPNYGYTF. The V gene is TRBV13, the J gene TRBJ1-2, with 7 bases matching TRBD1. The V gene end was trimmed by 6 bases and the J gene end by 0 bases; junction bases not matched to a gene: 13. The CDR3 contains 17 residues. Per the germline V gene, CDR1 is PRHDT and CDR2 is FYEKMQ (reference sequence).

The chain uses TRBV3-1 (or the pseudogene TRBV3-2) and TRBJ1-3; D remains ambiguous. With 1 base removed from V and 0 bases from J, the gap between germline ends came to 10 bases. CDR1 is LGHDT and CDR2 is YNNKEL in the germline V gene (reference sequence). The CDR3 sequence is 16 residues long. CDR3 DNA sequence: TGTGCCAGCAGCCAAGGGGCACGACGCTCTGGAAACACCATATATTTT. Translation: CASSQGARRSGNTIYF.

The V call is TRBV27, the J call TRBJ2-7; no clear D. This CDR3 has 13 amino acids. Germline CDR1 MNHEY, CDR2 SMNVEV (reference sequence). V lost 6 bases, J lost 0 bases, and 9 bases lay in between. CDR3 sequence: CASSDTNSYEQYF. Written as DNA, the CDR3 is TGTGCCAGCAGCGACACAAACTCCTACGAGCAGTACTTC.

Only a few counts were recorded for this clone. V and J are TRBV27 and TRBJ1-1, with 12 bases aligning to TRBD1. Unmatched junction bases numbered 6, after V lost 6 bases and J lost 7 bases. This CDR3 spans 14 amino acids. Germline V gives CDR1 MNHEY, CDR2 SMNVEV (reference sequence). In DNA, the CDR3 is TGTGCCAGCAGGAGGGACAGGGGGCCCATTGAAGCTTTCTTT. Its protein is CASRRDRGPIEAFF.

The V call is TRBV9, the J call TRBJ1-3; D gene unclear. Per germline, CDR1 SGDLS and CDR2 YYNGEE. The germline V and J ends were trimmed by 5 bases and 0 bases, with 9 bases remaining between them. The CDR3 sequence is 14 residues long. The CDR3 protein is CASRPFSSGNTIYF. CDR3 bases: TGTGCCAGCAGACCCTTCAGCTCTGGAAACACCATATATTTT.

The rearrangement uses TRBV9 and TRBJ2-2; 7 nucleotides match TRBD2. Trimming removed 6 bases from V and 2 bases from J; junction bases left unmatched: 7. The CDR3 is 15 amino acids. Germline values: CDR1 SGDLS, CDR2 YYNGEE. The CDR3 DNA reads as TGTGCCAGCAACCCTCTAGCGGTAAACACCGGGGAGCTGTTTTTT. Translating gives CASNPLAVNTGELFF. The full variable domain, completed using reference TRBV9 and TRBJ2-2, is DSGVTQTPKHLITATGQRVTLRCSPRSGDLSVYWYQQSLDQGLQFLIQYYNGEERAKGNILERFSAQQFPDLHSELNLSSLELGDSALYFCASNPLAVNTGELFFGEGSRLTVL.

CDR3 loop: CASSMNGGGIYGYTF. The CDR3, as DNA: TGTGCCAGTAGTATGAATGGGGGGGGCATCTATGGCTACACCTTC. The J gene is TRBJ1-2, the V gene TRBV19; the D gene is possibly TRBD1 (6 bases). Germline V gene data show CDR1 as LNHDA and CDR2 as SQIVND (reference sequence). Between the trimmed V and J ends, which lost 3 bases and 4 bases, there was a span of 15 bases. The CDR3 is 15 residues long.

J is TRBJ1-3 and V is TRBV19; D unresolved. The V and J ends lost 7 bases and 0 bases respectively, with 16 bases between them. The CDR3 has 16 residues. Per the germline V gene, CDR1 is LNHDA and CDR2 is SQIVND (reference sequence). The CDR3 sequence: CASIPPDVYSGNTIYF. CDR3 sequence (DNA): TGTGCCAGTATCCCCCCTGACGTTTACTCTGGAAACACCATATATTTT.

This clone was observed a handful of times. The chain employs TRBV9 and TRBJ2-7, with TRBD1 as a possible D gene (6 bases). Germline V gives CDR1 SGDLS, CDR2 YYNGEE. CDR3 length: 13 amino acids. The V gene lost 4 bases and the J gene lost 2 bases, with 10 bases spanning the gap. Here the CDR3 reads CASSPKGAYEQYF. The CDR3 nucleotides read TGTGCCAGCAGCCCTAAGGGGGCCTACGAGCAGTACTTC.

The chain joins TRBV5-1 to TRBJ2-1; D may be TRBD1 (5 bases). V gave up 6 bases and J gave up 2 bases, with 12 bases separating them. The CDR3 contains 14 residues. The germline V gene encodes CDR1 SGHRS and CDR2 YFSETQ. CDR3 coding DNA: TGCGCCAGCACTATGCAGGGTGCCTACAATGAGCAGTTCTTC. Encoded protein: CASTMQGAYNEQFF.

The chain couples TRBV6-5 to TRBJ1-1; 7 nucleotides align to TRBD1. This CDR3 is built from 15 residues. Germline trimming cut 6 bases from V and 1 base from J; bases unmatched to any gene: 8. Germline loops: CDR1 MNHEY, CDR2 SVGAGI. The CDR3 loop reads CASRSSGGRNTEAFF. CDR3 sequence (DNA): TGTGCCAGCAGGTCGTCAGGGGGACGGAACACTGAAGCTTTCTTT.

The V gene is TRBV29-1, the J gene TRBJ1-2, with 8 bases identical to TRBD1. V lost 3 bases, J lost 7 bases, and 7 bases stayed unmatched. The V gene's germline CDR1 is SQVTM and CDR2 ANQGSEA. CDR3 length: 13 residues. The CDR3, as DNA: TGCAGCGTTGAGGGTGGACAGGGTAGTGGCTACACCTTC. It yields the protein CSVEGGQGSGYTF.

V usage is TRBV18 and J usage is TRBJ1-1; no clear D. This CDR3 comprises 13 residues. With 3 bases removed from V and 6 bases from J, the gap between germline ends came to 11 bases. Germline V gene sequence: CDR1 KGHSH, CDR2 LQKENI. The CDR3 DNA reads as TGTGCCAGCTCACCCCTCGGAGAAGCTGAAGCTTTCTTT. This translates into CASSPLGEAEAFF.

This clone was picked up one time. Written as DNA, the CDR3 is TGTGCCAGCAGTTTACTCCAGGGTAGGACTGAAGCTTTCTTT. This encodes CASSLLQGRTEAFF. V gene TRBV27 combines with J gene TRBJ1-1; maybe TRBD1 (5 bases). The CDR3 totals 14 residues. Germline V gives CDR1 MNHEY, CDR2 SMNVEV (reference sequence). V lost 2 bases and J 5 bases, leaving 12 bases between the germline ends.

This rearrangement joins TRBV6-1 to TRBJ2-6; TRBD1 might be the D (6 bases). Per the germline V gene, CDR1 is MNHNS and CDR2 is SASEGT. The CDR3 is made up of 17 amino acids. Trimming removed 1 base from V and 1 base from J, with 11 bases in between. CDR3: CASSEVGALSGANVLTF. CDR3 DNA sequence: TGTGCCAGCAGTGAAGTGGGGGCGCTATCTGGGGCCAACGTCCTGACTTTC.